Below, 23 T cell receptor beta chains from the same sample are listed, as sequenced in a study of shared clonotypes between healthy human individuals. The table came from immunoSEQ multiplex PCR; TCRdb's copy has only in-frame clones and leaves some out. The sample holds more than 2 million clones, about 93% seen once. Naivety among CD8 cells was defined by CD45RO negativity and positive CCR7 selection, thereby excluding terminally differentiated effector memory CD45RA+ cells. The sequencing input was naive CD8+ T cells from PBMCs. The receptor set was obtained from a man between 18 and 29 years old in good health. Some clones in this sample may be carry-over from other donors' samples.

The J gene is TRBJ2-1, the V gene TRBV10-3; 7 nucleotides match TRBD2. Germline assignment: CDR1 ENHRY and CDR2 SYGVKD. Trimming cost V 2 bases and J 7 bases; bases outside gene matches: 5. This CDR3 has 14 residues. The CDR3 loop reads CAISEGGGENEQFF. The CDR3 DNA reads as TGTGCCATCAGTGAGGGGGGAGGGGAAAATGAGCAGTTCTTC.

DNA of the CDR3: TGCGCCAGCAGGCAGACAACAGGGGACCCCTCCTATGGCTACACCTTC. Translating it yields CASRQTTGDPSYGYTF. The rearrangement links TRBV5-1 to TRBJ1-2, with TRBD1 identical over 7 bases. The CDR3 sequence is 16 residues long. The trim removed 5 bases at V and 4 bases at J, leaving 14 bases unmatched. Germline V gene sequence: CDR1 SGHRS, CDR2 YFSETQ.

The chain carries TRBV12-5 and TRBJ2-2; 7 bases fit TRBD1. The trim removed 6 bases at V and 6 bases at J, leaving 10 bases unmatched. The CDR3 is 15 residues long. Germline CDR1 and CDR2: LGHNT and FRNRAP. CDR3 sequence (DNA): TGTGCTAGTGGGCGAACAGGGGTGGAGGCCGGGGAGCTGTTTTTT. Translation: CASGRTGVEAGELFF.

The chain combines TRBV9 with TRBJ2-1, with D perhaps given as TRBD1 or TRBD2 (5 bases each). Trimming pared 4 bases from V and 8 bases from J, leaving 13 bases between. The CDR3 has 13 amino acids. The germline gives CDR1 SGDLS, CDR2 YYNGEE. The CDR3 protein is CASSPSPGHEQFF. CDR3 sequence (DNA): TGTGCCAGCAGCCCTTCTCCGGGACATGAGCAGTTCTTC.

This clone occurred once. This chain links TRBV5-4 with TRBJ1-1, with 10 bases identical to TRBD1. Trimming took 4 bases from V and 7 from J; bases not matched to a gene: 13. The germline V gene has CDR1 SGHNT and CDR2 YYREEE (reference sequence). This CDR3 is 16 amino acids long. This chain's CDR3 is CASSRPGQGPSGEAFF. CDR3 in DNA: TGTGCCAGCAGCCGGCCGGGACAGGGGCCCTCGGGTGAAGCTTTCTTT. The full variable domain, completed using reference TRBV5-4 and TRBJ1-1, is ETGVTQSPTHLIKTRGQQVTLRCSSQSGHNTVSWYQQALGQGPQFIFQYYREEENGRGNFPPRFSGLQFPNYSSELNVNALELDDSALYLCASSRPGQGPSGEAFFGQGTRLTVV.

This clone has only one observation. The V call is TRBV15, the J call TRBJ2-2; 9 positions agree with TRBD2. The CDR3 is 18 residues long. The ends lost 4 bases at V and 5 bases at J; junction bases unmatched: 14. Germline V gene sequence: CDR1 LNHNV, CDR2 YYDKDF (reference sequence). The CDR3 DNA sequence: TGTGCCACCAGCACCCCCCAGGGTAGCGGGAGTTATACCGGGGAGCTGTTTTTT. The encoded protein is CATSTPQGSGSYTGELFF.

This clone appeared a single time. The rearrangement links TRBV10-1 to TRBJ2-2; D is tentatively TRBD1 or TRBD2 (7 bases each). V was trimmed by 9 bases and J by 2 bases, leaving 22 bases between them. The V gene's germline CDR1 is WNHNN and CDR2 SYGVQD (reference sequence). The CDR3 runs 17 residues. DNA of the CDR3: TGCGCCAGTTCTTCCAGGGGGGGCTCATCTAACACCGGGGAGCTGTTTTTT. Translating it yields CASSSRGGSSNTGELFF.

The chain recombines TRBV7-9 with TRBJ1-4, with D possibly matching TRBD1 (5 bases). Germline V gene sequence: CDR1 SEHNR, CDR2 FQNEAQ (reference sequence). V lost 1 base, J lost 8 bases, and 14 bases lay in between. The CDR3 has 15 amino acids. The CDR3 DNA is TGTGCCAGCAGCTTAGGCCCAGGGAGTGGCGAAAAACTGTTTTTT. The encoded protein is CASSLGPGSGEKLFF.

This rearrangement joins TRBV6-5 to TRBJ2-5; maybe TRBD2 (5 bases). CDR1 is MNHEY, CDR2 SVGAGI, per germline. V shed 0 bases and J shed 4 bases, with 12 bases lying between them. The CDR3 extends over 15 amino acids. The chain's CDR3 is CASSYSTGIGETQYF. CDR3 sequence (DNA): TGTGCCAGCAGTTACTCGACCGGGATCGGAGAGACCCAGTACTTC.

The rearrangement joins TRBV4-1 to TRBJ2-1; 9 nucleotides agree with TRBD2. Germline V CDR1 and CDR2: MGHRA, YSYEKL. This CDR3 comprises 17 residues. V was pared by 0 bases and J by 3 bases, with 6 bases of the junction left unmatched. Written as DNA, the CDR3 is TGCGCCAGCAGCCAAGATGTATTAGCGGGGGTCTACAATGAGCAGTTCTTC. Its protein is CASSQDVLAGVYNEQFF.

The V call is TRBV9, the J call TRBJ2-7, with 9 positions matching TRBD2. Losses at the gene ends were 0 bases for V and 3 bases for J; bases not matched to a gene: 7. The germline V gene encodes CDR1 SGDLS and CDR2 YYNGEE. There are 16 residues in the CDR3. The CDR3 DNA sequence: TGTGCCAGCAGCGTAGGGGCTAGCGGGAATAACTACGAGCAGTACTTC. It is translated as CASSVGASGNNYEQYF.

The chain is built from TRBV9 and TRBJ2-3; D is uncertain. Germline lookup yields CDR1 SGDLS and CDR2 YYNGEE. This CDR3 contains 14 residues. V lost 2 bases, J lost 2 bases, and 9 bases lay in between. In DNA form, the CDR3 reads TGTGCCAGCAGCGTTCTAGGCCTCACAGATACGCAGTATTTT. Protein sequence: CASSVLGLTDTQYF.

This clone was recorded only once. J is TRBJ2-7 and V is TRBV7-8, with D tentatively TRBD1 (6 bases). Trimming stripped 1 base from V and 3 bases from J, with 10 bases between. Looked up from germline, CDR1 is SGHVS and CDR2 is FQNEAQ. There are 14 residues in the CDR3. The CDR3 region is CASSLGVGGYEQYF. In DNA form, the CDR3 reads TGTGCCAGCAGCTTAGGGGTAGGGGGCTACGAGCAGTACTTC.

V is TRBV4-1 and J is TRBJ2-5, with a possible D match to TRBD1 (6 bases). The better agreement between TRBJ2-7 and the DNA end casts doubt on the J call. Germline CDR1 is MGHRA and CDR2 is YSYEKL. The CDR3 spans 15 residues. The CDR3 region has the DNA TGCGCCAGCAGCCACAGGACAGCTCTCTCCTACGAGCAGTACTTC. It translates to CASSHRTALSYEQYF.

The CDR3, as DNA: TGTGCCAGCAGCCCCCAGAGTAGTGAGCAGTTCTTC. This gives the protein CASSPQSSEQFF. The V and J genes are TRBV9 and TRBJ2-1; D remains ambiguous. The CDR3 runs to 12 residues. Trimming pared 4 bases from V and 9 bases from J, leaving 11 bases between. The V gene's germline CDR1 is SGDLS and CDR2 YYNGEE.

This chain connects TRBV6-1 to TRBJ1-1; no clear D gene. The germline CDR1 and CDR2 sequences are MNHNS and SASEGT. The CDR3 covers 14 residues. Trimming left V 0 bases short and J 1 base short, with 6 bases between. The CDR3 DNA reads TGTGCCAGCAGTGAAGCCCTAGAGAACACTGAAGCTTTCTTT. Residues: CASSEALENTEAFF.

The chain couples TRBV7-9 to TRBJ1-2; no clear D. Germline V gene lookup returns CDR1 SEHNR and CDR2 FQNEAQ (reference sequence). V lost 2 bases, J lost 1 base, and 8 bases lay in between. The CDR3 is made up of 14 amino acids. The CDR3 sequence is CASSLQESNYGYTF. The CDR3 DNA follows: TGTGCCAGCAGCTTACAGGAAAGTAACTATGGCTACACCTTC.

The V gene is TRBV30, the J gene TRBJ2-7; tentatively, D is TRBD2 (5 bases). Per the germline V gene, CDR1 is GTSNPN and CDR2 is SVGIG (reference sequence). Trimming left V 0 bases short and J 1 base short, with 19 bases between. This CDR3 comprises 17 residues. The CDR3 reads CAWSVKGSAIASYEQYF. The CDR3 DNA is TGTGCCTGGAGTGTAAAGGGTAGCGCGATCGCGTCCTACGAGCAGTACTTC.

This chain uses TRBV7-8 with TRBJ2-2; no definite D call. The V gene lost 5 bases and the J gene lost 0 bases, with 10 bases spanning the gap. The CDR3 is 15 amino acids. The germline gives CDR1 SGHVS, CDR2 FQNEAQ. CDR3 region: CASSPDAANTGELFF. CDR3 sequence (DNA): TGTGCCAGCAGCCCCGACGCCGCGAACACCGGGGAGCTGTTTTTT. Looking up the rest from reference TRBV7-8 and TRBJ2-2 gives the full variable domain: GAGVSQSPRYKVAKRGQDVALRCDPISGHVSLFWYQQALGQGPEFLTYFQNEAQLDKSGLPSDRFFAERPEGSVSTLKIQRTQQEDSAVYLCASSPDAANTGELFFGEGSRLTVL.

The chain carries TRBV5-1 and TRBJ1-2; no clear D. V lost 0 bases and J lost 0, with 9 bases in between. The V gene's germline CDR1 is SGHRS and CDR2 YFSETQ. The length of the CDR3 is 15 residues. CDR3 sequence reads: CASSLGADSNYGYTF. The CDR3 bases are TGCGCCAGCAGCTTGGGGGCAGATTCTAACTATGGCTACACCTTC.

The CDR3 region has the DNA TGCGCCAGCAGTGTCGGAGGGAGCTCCTACAATGAGCAGTTCTTC. This codes for CASSVGGSSYNEQFF. V gene TRBV10-1 combines with J gene TRBJ2-1, with D maybe TRBD2 (6 bases). V lost 4 bases and J lost 0, with 10 bases in between. Per the germline V gene, CDR1 is WNHNN and CDR2 is SYGVQD (reference sequence). The length of the CDR3 is 15 residues.

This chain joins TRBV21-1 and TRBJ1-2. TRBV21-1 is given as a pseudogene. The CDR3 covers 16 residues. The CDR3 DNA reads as TGTGCCAGCAGCAAAGCTGAGAGAGTAGGTTCCCCCGGCTACACCTTC. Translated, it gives CASSKAERVGSPGYTF.

The CDR3 nucleotides read TGTGCCAGCAGCGCGTCCGGGACAGGACAGTTCTTC. Translating it yields CASSASGTGQFF. This chain connects TRBV7-9 to TRBJ2-1, with 8 bases matching TRBD1. The CDR3 loop spans 12 amino acids. The germline gives CDR1 SEHNR, CDR2 FQNEAQ (reference sequence). J was trimmed by 13 bases and V by 5 bases; bases with no gene match: 7. Full variable domain (rest looked up from reference TRBV7-9 and TRBJ2-1): DTGVSQNPRHKITKRGQNVTFRCDPISEHNRLYWYRQTLGQGPEFLTYFQNEAQLEKSRLLSDRFSAERPKGSFSTLEIQRTEQGDSAMYLCASSASGTGQFFGPGTRLTVL.